This T cell receptor (beta chain) was documented in a study of T-cell reconstitution after alpha-beta-depleted transplantation in children. Unique molecular identifiers were used to barcode this TCRbeta library. Each CDR3 protein is one row after TCRdb ran MiXCR on the PCR reads. The sample includes under 750,000 distinct CDR3 sequences, roughly 23% seen only once; the top ten take 13% to 15%. CDR3 size: 15 residues. Germline lookup yields CDR1 SGHRS and CDR2 YFSETQ. General study results and limits: Some patients owed their high day-60 TCRbeta diversity to surviving recipient T cells and thymic progenitors. One year after transplant, T-cell counts and diversity came mostly from newly produced T cells.

Comments on this clonotype: Antigen: not known. A read error may produce the germline difference seen at one junction end.

The TCR originated in a boy in the first two years of life who had a stem cell transplant for acute myeloid leukemia, so the T cells may come from the graft donor. The V and J genes are TRBV5-1 and TRBJ1-1; D might be TRBD1 (5 bases). Specimen: PBMCs, mostly from graft donor cells, collected 360 days after TCRalphabeta/CD19-depleted stem cell transplant. CDR3 protein: CASSPGGGVDTEAVF. CDR3 bases: TGCGCCAGCAGCCCTGGAGGAGGTGTGGACACTGAAGCTGTCTTT.